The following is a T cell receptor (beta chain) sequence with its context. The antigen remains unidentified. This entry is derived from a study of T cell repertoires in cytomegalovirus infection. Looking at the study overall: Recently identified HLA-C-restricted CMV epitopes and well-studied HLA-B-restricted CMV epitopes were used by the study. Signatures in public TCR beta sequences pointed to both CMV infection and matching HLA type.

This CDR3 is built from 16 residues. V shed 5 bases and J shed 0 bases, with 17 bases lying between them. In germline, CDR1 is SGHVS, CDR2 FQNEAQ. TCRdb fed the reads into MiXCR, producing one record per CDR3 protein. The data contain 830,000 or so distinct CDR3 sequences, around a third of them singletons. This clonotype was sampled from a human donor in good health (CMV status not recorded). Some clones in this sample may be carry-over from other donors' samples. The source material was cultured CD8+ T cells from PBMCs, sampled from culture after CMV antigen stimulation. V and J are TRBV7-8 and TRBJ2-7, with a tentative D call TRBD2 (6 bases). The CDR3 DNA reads TGTGCCAGCAGCATCGGACATGGCGGGATCTCCTACGAGCAGTACTTC. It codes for CASSIGHGGISYEQYF.